A selection of T cell receptor beta chains follows, all from one sample in a study of fetal regulatory T cell absence and autoimmunity. Libraries were prepared by immunoSEQ multiplex PCR; TCRdb keeps only in-frame clonotypes and omits some of them. The sample records more than 90,000 clones, around 72% being singletons. Sample: pancreas tissue. These receptors were taken from a male donor with IPEX syndrome. The conserved cysteine and the conserved F or W are not part of the CDR3 here. Each record gives: J gene, V gene, CDR3 protein.

j_call: TRBJ1-2; v_call: TRBV27; cdr3_aa: ASSPDRGRPIWGYT
j_call: TRBJ2-7; v_call: TRBV4-1; cdr3_aa: ASSQESGWVIYEQY
j_call: TRBJ2-5; v_call: TRBV5-1; cdr3_aa: ASSSRFWDTQETQY
j_call: TRBJ2-7; v_call: TRBV6-1; cdr3_aa: ASSEDRGRYEQY
j_call: TRBJ2-3; v_call: TRBV27; cdr3_aa: ASSLLGVGGDTQY
j_call: TRBJ2-7; v_call: TRBV7-2; cdr3_aa: ASSGQNSYEQY
j_call: TRBJ2-3; v_call: TRBV25-1; cdr3_aa: ASSEYTDTQY
j_call: TRBJ1-1; v_call: TRBV6-5; cdr3_aa: ASSYAGQLNTEAF
j_call: TRBJ2-3; v_call: TRBV6-6; cdr3_aa: ASSYYLGARTDTQY
j_call: TRBJ1-1; v_call: TRBV6-4; cdr3_aa: ASGRTGGTEAF
j_call: TRBJ1-1; v_call: TRBV7-9; cdr3_aa: ASATGVTEAF
j_call: TRBJ2-3; v_call: TRBV4-2; cdr3_aa: ASSQGITGTTDTQY
j_call: TRBJ2-2; v_call: TRBV5-6; cdr3_aa: ASSRALLRGTNTGELF
j_call: TRBJ1-5; v_call: TRBV4-1; cdr3_aa: ASSQGPSNQPQH
j_call: TRBJ1-2; v_call: TRBV7-9; cdr3_aa: ASSSSGDYYGYT
j_call: TRBJ2-1; v_call: TRBV5-1; cdr3_aa: ASSWGQGITNEQF
j_call: TRBJ2-1; v_call: TRBV4-1; cdr3_aa: ASSLAGGHLNEQF
j_call: TRBJ2-7; v_call: TRBV5-4; cdr3_aa: ASSKGGYEQY
j_call: TRBJ2-1; v_call: TRBV5-5; cdr3_aa: ASSLELSVLVTEQF
j_call: TRBJ2-3; v_call: TRBV2; cdr3_aa: ARAGESSTDTQY
j_call: TRBJ2-2; v_call: TRBV5-1; cdr3_aa: ASSFTSGSTGELF
j_call: TRBJ2-3; v_call: TRBV5-1; cdr3_aa: ASSLKVSASTDTQY
j_call: TRBJ2-3; v_call: TRBV7-2; cdr3_aa: ASSLGESRDTQY
j_call: TRBJ2-5; v_call: TRBV9; cdr3_aa: ASSVAGGEETQY
j_call: TRBJ1-1; v_call: TRBV7-9; cdr3_aa: ASSLGQGLNTEAF
j_call: TRBJ2-1; v_call: TRBV20-1; cdr3_aa: SAFSNNEQF
j_call: TRBJ1-2; v_call: TRBV30; cdr3_aa: AWSANYGYT
j_call: TRBJ1-1; v_call: TRBV15; cdr3_aa: ATSRDAHMNTEAF
j_call: TRBJ1-3; v_call: TRBV19; cdr3_aa: ASSRGQGRTGNTIY
j_call: TRBJ1-2; v_call: TRBV15; cdr3_aa: ATSRGRGLSYGYT
j_call: TRBJ2-7; v_call: TRBV4-3; cdr3_aa: ASSQVGTGPHYEQY
j_call: TRBJ1-1; v_call: TRBV15; cdr3_aa: ATSRGGRGAF
j_call: TRBJ2-7; v_call: TRBV11-2; cdr3_aa: ASSLVPLSYEQY
j_call: TRBJ1-3; v_call: TRBV7-9; cdr3_aa: ASSLDRSGNTIY
j_call: TRBJ2-7; v_call: TRBV10-1; cdr3_aa: AKGGDLSYEQY
j_call: TRBJ2-5; v_call: TRBV13; cdr3_aa: ASSLGPGLAGSETQY
j_call: TRBJ2-3; v_call: TRBV5-1; cdr3_aa: ASSLVSSLHLSTDTQY
j_call: TRBJ2-7; v_call: TRBV11-2; cdr3_aa: ASSLSRGLAGGYEQY
j_call: TRBJ1-2; v_call: TRBV19; cdr3_aa: ASSMTQGGSYT
j_call: TRBJ2-7; v_call: TRBV10-3; cdr3_aa: AISQSTNRETYEQY
j_call: TRBJ2-2; v_call: TRBV7-9; cdr3_aa: ASSSSGVNTGELF
j_call: TRBJ2-7; v_call: TRBV10-3; cdr3_aa: AISDMGQGGGYEQY
j_call: TRBJ1-5; v_call: TRBV12-1; cdr3_aa: ASKGGLADGNQPQH
j_call: TRBJ1-1; v_call: TRBV25-1; cdr3_aa: ASSRGGINTEAF
j_call: TRBJ2-7; v_call: TRBV7-9; cdr3_aa: ASSLGNFYEQY
j_call: TRBJ2-3; v_call: TRBV4-1; cdr3_aa: ASSQDYTDTQY
j_call: TRBJ2-3; v_call: TRBV7-6; cdr3_aa: ASSLGTGADTQY
j_call: TRBJ1-1; v_call: TRBV6-5; cdr3_aa: ASSLGQNTEAF
j_call: TRBJ2-3; v_call: TRBV9; cdr3_aa: ASSVDGGTDTQY
j_call: TRBJ2-7; v_call: TRBV10-3; cdr3_aa: AISEAGQYEQY
j_call: TRBJ2-7; v_call: TRBV9; cdr3_aa: ASSVAKGGQGNSYEQY